A single sample is the source of the 28 T cell receptor beta chains below, sequenced in a study of blood T cell repertoires in COVID-19. Profiled with immunoSEQ multiplex PCR; TCRdb holds only in-frame clones, not every one. The sample has nearly 300,000 clones, under 90% seen once. Source material: PBMCs or T cells enriched from blood (not recorded which). These receptors all come from a woman between 45 and 65 years old who had been exposed to COVID-19.

This chain joins TRBV10-1 and TRBJ1-6, with D maybe TRBD1 (5 bases). The V gene's germline CDR1 is WNHNN and CDR2 SYGVQD (reference sequence). V was clipped by 5 bases and J by 4 bases, with 9 bases between them. This CDR3 comprises 14 residues. The CDR3, as DNA: TGCGCCAGCAGTAGGGGCCCTTATAATTCACCCCTCCACTTT. Protein sequence: CASSRGPYNSPLHF.

Only a few counts were recorded for this clone. The CDR3 loop is CASSATGVGELFF. Written as DNA, the CDR3 is TGTGCCAGCAGCGCGACAGGGGTCGGGGAGCTGTTTTTT. The chain has TRBV5-6 and TRBJ2-2, with 8 bases matching TRBD1. CDR3 length: 13 amino acids. The J segment lost 7 bases and the V segment lost 4 bases, leaving 3 bases of the junction unmatched. The germline V gene encodes CDR1 SGHDT and CDR2 YYEEEE.

This clone appeared once. The chain joins TRBV28 to TRBJ1-3; D ambiguous. Deletions cut 5 bases from V and 0 bases from J, with 11 bases between. The CDR3 has 15 residues. The V gene's germline CDR1 is MDHEN and CDR2 SYDVKM. CDR3 coding DNA: TGTGCCAGCAGTCCGGACGGGAGCTCTGGAAACACCATATATTTT. Its protein product is CASSPDGSSGNTIYF.

V gene TRBV5-5 combines with J gene TRBJ2-5; D is uncertain. The CDR3 loop spans 14 amino acids. CDR1 is SGHKS, CDR2 YYEKEE, per germline (reference sequence). V shed 0 bases and J shed 4 bases, with 10 bases lying between them. The CDR3 bases are TGTGCCAGCAGCTTGGTTATGGCGGTAGAGACCCAGTACTTC. Amino acid sequence: CASSLVMAVETQYF.

V is TRBV6-4 and J is TRBJ1-5; 8 nucleotides agree with TRBD1. This CDR3 contains 13 residues. Germline V gene sequence: CDR1 MRHNA, CDR2 SNTAGT. The V and J ends lost 9 bases and 7 bases, in that order; junction bases with no gene match: 8. In DNA, the CDR3 is TGTGCCAGGGGACAGGTATTTAGACAGCCCCAGCATTTT. Protein: CARGQVFRQPQHF.

This chain connects TRBV28 to TRBJ1-5; tentatively, D is TRBD1 (5 bases). V dropped 3 bases and J dropped 5 bases, with 14 bases sitting between them. CDR1 is MDHEN, CDR2 SYDVKM, per germline. There are 15 residues in the CDR3. The CDR3 here is CASSLSSQGDQPQHF. Here the CDR3 DNA reads TGTGCCAGCAGTTTGAGTTCGCAGGGCGATCAGCCCCAGCATTTT.

The chain recombines TRBV25-1 with TRBJ1-5; TRBD1 aligns across 8 bases. The CDR3 is 17 amino acids. Germline V lookup: CDR1 MGHDK, CDR2 SYGVNS. Germline trimming cut 0 bases from V and 5 bases from J; bases unmatched to any gene: 9. CDR3 sequence: CASSEYPPGGGDQPQHF. The CDR3 region has the DNA TGTGCCAGCAGTGAATATCCCCCAGGGGGCGGAGATCAGCCCCAGCATTTT.

The gene calls are TRBV7-2 and TRBJ2-1, with a weak D call TRBD2 (5 bases). This CDR3 comprises 12 residues. CDR1 and CDR2 from the germline V gene are SGHTA and FQGNSA. Trimming took 5 bases from V and 6 from J, leaving 8 bases between them. CDR3 residues: CASSERFNEQFF. In DNA form, the CDR3 reads TGTGCCAGCAGCGAGCGGTTCAATGAGCAGTTCTTC.

The chain joins TRBV5-1 to TRBJ1-1; unclear D gene. The CDR3 is made up of 17 amino acids. The V and J ends lost 4 bases and 0 bases respectively, with 19 bases between them. CDR1 is SGHRS, CDR2 YFSETQ, per germline. CDR3 DNA sequence: TGCGCCAGCAGCCCTGCGGGAACAGTGAGTATGAACACTGAAGCTTTCTTT. Translation: CASSPAGTVSMNTEAFF.

This clone was picked up a small number of times. This chain uses TRBV19 with TRBJ1-2, with a weak D call TRBD1 (5 bases). Per the germline V gene, CDR1 is LNHDA and CDR2 is SQIVND (reference sequence). Trimming stripped 6 bases from V and 7 bases from J, with 18 bases between. The length of the CDR3 is 14 residues. The CDR3 coding sequence is TGTGCCAGTAGAGAAACAGGAGTTCTCGGTGGCTACACCTTC. This gives the protein CASRETGVLGGYTF. Full variable domain (outside the CDR3, taken from reference TRBV19 and TRBJ1-2): DGGITQSPKYLFRKEGQNVTLSCEQNLNHDAMYWYRQDPGQGLRLIYYSQIVNDFQKGDIAEGYSVSREKKESFPLTVTSAQKNPTAFYLCASRETGVLGGYTFGSGTRLTVV.

The V gene is TRBV4-1, the J gene TRBJ1-4, with 8 bases matching TRBD1. Germline CDR1 and CDR2: MGHRA and YSYEKL. J was trimmed by 8 bases and V by 3 bases; bases with no gene match: 8. CDR3 size: 15 residues. The CDR3 sequence is CASSQPGQGAEKLFF. The CDR3 DNA reads as TGCGCCAGCAGCCAGCCCGGACAGGGAGCGGAAAAACTGTTTTTT.

The chain uses TRBV3-1 (or the pseudogene TRBV3-2) and TRBJ2-1; TRBD2 matches at 12 bases. The CDR3 spans 15 residues. The J segment lost 7 bases and the V segment lost 1 base, leaving 2 bases of the junction unmatched. CDR1 is LGHDT and CDR2 is YNNKEL in the germline V gene (reference sequence). Written as DNA, the CDR3 is TGTGCCAGCAGCCAAGGAACTAGCGGGGGGAATGAGCAGTTCTTC. Its protein product is CASSQGTSGGNEQFF.

The chain recombines TRBV21-1 with TRBJ1-5; the table calls TRBD1, which could not be checked here. TRBV21-1 is marked as a pseudogene. This CDR3 is built from 19 residues. Written as DNA, the CDR3 is TGTGCCAGCATCGTGCCGATGTCCTACCCGACAGGGGACAATCAGCCCCAGCATTTT. Translation gives CASIVPMSYPTGDNQPQHF.

The CDR3 DNA sequence: TGTGCCAGCAGTCTCCAAGGGGTTTCCGGCAATCAGCCCCAGCATTTT. Its translation: CASSLQGVSGNQPQHF. This chain joins TRBV28 and TRBJ1-5; D is possibly TRBD1 (5 bases). The V gene's germline CDR1 is MDHEN and CDR2 SYDVKM. CDR3 size: 16 residues. Deletions cut 5 bases from V and 2 bases from J, with 16 bases between.

This chain uses TRBV14 with TRBJ1-2; TRBD1 is a possible D gene (5 bases). The V end lost 1 base, the J end lost 4 bases, and 10 bases lay between the germline ends. CDR1 and CDR2 (germline): SGHDN, FVKESK. CDR3 length: 14 amino acids. In nucleotides, the CDR3 is TGTGCCAGCAGCCAAGGGGGCAGAAGCTATGGCTACACCTTC. Translation: CASSQGGRSYGYTF. Combining the CDR3 with reference TRBV14 and TRBJ1-2 gives the whole variable domain EAGVTQFPSHSVIEKGQTVTLRCDPISGHDNLYWYRRVMGKEIKFLLHFVKESKQDESGMPNNRFLAERTGGTYSTLKVQPAELEDSGVYFCASSQGGRSYGYTFGSGTRLTVV.

The chain carries TRBV19 and TRBJ2-5; D gene unclear. Germline assignment: CDR1 LNHDA and CDR2 SQIVND (reference sequence). The CDR3 contains 13 residues. The V gene lost 6 bases and the J gene lost 4 bases, with 12 bases spanning the gap. CDR3 coding DNA: TGTGCCAGTAGCTCCCGGGTCTTAGAGACCCAGTACTTC. This sequence encodes CASSSRVLETQYF.

J is TRBJ2-1 and V is TRBV29-1; 10 bases line up with TRBD1. Germline trimming cut 5 bases from V and 5 bases from J; bases unmatched to any gene: 9. This CDR3 contains 15 residues. CDR1 SQVTM and CDR2 ANQGSEA come from the germline V gene. The CDR3, as DNA: TGCAGCGTTTCTCCCGGGACAGGGGTTCACAATGAGCAGTTCTTC. It translates to CSVSPGTGVHNEQFF.

Only a few counts were recorded for this clone. J is TRBJ2-3 and V is TRBV19; TRBD2 is a possible D gene (6 bases). Germline V gene lookup returns CDR1 LNHDA and CDR2 SQIVND (reference sequence). CDR3 length: 14 residues. The V end was cut by 5 bases, the J end by 0 bases, with 9 bases between. The CDR3, as DNA: TGTGCCAGTAGTCGGGGGATTAGCACAGATACGCAGTATTTT. Encoded protein: CASSRGISTDTQYF.

The chain joins TRBV28 to TRBJ2-2, with 15 bases aligning to TRBD2. The germline CDR1 and CDR2 sequences are MDHEN and SYDVKM. Losses at the gene ends were 6 bases for V and 3 bases for J; bases not matched to a gene: 8. CDR3 size: 18 residues. CDR3 DNA sequence: TGTGCCAGCAGCCGGGGACTAGCGGGGGGTCGGGACACCGGGGAGCTGTTTTTT. Protein product: CASSRGLAGGRDTGELFF.

This clone was detected once. The chain uses TRBV7-2 and TRBJ2-5; 7 bases fit TRBD2. V was pared by 8 bases and J by 1 base, with 10 bases of the junction left unmatched. Germline lookup yields CDR1 SGHTA and CDR2 FQGNSA. The length of the CDR3 is 15 residues. CDR3 sequence: CASSRASGFQETQYF. CDR3 nucleotides: TGTGCCAGCTCACGGGCTAGCGGATTCCAAGAGACCCAGTACTTC.

The J gene is TRBJ1-1, the V gene TRBV4-1, with D possibly matching TRBD1 (6 bases). Germline lookup yields CDR1 MGHRA and CDR2 YSYEKL. This CDR3 has 14 amino acids. V was shortened by 7 bases and J by 10 bases, with 22 bases between the two germline ends. The CDR3 bases are TGCGCCAGCAACTCCGGACAGTGGTCGGATAGAGCTTTCTTT. Amino acids: CASNSGQWSDRAFF.

This chain uses TRBV4-1 with TRBJ1-5; TRBD1 matches at 10 bases. V lost 5 bases, J lost 0 bases, and 7 bases stayed unmatched. Germline V lookup: CDR1 MGHRA, CDR2 YSYEKL. The CDR3 consists of 17 residues. DNA of the CDR3: TGCGCCAGCAGCTTAACCGGGACAGGGGATAGCAATCAGCCCCAGCATTTT. Encoded protein: CASSLTGTGDSNQPQHF.

The rearrangement links TRBV3-1 (or the pseudogene TRBV3-2) to TRBJ1-2; no clear D. There are 14 residues in the CDR3. Germline V gene sequence: CDR1 LGHDT, CDR2 YNNKEL (reference sequence). V was shortened by 4 bases and J by 4 bases, with 13 bases between the two germline ends. The chain's CDR3 is CASSLRDLGYGYTF. In DNA form, the CDR3 reads TGTGCCAGCAGCCTCCGGGATTTAGGCTATGGCTACACCTTC.

This clone has only a few counts. The chain uses TRBV18 and TRBJ2-7, with 9 bases lining up with TRBD1. This CDR3 contains 14 residues. V trimming: 5 bases; J trimming: 3 bases; junction bases outside the gene matches: 5. Germline-derived CDR1 and CDR2 are KGHSH and LQKENI. The chain's CDR3 is CASSTKGQGYEQYF. As DNA, the CDR3 is TGTGCCAGCTCAACGAAGGGACAGGGCTACGAGCAGTACTTC.

The chain couples TRBV19 to TRBJ1-5; 8 nucleotides line up with TRBD1. With 5 bases clipped from V and 4 bases from J, the junction kept 13 bases outside the gene matches. The germline gives CDR1 LNHDA, CDR2 SQIVND (reference sequence). The CDR3 is 17 residues long. CDR3 region: CASSPPGGTGLNQPQHF. The CDR3 DNA reads as TGTGCCAGTAGTCCCCCCGGAGGGACAGGCTTAAATCAGCCCCAGCATTTT.

The gene calls are TRBV2 and TRBJ1-6; D possibly corresponds to TRBD1 (5 bases). The CDR3 contains 13 residues. Germline CDR1 is SNHLY and CDR2 is FYNNEI. Trimming pared 8 bases from V and 7 bases from J, leaving 12 bases between. Here the CDR3 reads CASHAGLNSPLHF. The CDR3 DNA is TGTGCCAGCCACGCGGGACTGAATTCACCCCTCCACTTT.

This clone has a single count. The V gene is TRBV4-2, the J gene TRBJ2-2, with TRBD2 matching 15 bases. Looked up from germline, CDR1 is LGHNA and CDR2 is YNFKEQ. The CDR3 is made up of 18 amino acids. Germline trimming cut 6 bases from V and 4 bases from J; bases unmatched to any gene: 9. This chain's CDR3 is CASSWTSGGAGFTGELFF. CDR3 sequence (DNA): TGTGCCAGCAGTTGGACTAGCGGGGGGGCCGGGTTCACCGGGGAGCTGTTTTTT.

The rearrangement links TRBV5-1 to TRBJ2-6; no firm D call. CDR1 and CDR2 from the germline V gene are SGHRS and YFSETQ. V dropped 5 bases and J dropped 0 bases, with 12 bases sitting between them. This CDR3 has 16 amino acids. CDR3 region: CASSSTFISGANVLTF. CDR3 sequence (DNA): TGCGCCAGCAGTTCGACTTTTATCTCTGGGGCCAACGTCCTGACTTTC.